The 19 T cell receptor beta chains presented below share a single source sample, sequenced in a study of T cells in localized non-small cell lung cancer. Data came from immunoSEQ multiplex PCR; TCRdb stores just in-frame clones and leaves some out. In the table there are around 130,000 clones, 70% to 90% of which are singletons. The sequencing here drew on peripheral blood, taken before any cancer treatment. The receptors here all came from a female donor over 55 with stage I lung adenocarcinoma.

The V call is TRBV10-1, the J call TRBJ1-3, with a tentative D call TRBD1 (6 bases). Trimming stripped 6 bases from V and 4 bases from J, with 16 bases between. The CDR3 length is 15 residues. Germline CDR1 is WNHNN and CDR2 is SYGVQD (reference sequence). CDR3 sequence (DNA): TGCGCCAGCAGCGAAGACACAGGGTTCGGAAACACCATATATTTT. Protein product: CASSEDTGFGNTIYF.

This chain joins TRBV6-5 and TRBJ2-5; TRBD1 agrees at 8 bases. The last part of the DNA fits TRBJ2-7 better; the J call may be wrong. CDR1 is MNHEY and CDR2 is SVGAGI in the germline V gene. The CDR3 consists of 16 residues. The CDR3 spells CASSYSGQGILYEQYF. The CDR3 bases are TGTGCCAGCAGTTACTCCGGACAGGGAATTTTGTACGAGCAGTACTTC.

V usage is TRBV9 and J usage is TRBJ1-1; weak D call: TRBD1 (6 bases). From germline, CDR1 is SGDLS and CDR2 YYNGEE. The V end lost 1 base, the J end lost 3 bases, and 28 bases lay between the germline ends. CDR3 length: 20 residues. DNA for the CDR3: TGTGCCAGCAGCGTATGGGGCTACAGTGGGGGGGCCAATGTGGACACTGAAGCTTTCTTT. Encoded protein: CASSVWGYSGGANVDTEAFF.

CDR3 bases: TGCGCCAGCAGCTTGGACGGAAGAGCCCTGGGGGGCTACACCTTC. It translates to CASSLDGRALGGYTF. V gene TRBV5-1 combines with J gene TRBJ1-2; D is unclear. This CDR3 contains 15 residues. The V and J ends lost 0 bases and 8 bases respectively, with 17 bases between them. CDR1 and CDR2 from the germline V gene are SGHRS and YFSETQ.

The chain employs TRBV4-2 and TRBJ2-7, with 11 bases identical to TRBD2. The CDR3 length is 15 residues. Looked up from germline, CDR1 is LGHNA and CDR2 is YNFKEQ. Unmatched junction bases numbered 4, after V lost 3 bases and J lost 3 bases. This CDR3 is CASSHQTSGIYEQYF. The CDR3 nucleotides read TGTGCCAGCAGCCATCAGACTAGCGGGATCTACGAGCAGTACTTC.

This clone was seen more than once but under ten times. The chain carries TRBV19 and TRBJ1-2; no clear D gene. This CDR3 contains 12 residues. The V gene lost 5 bases and the J gene lost 4 bases, with 8 bases spanning the gap. Germline assignment: CDR1 LNHDA and CDR2 SQIVND (reference sequence). DNA for the CDR3: TGTGCCAGTAGTCGGGCCGCCTATGGCTACACCTTC. This encodes CASSRAAYGYTF.

V usage is TRBV10-3 and J usage is TRBJ2-3; D unclear. With 1 base removed from V and 1 base from J, the gap between germline ends came to 3 bases. The CDR3 totals 13 residues. The germline gives CDR1 ENHRY, CDR2 SYGVKD. The CDR3 DNA sequence: TGTGCCATCAGTGAGTTTGGCACAGATACGCAGTATTTT. This encodes CAISEFGTDTQYF.

The chain couples TRBV7-9 to TRBJ2-7; D possibly uses TRBD1 or TRBD2 (5 bases each). V lost 5 bases and J lost 0, with 11 bases in between. Germline values: CDR1 SEHNR, CDR2 FQNEAQ (reference sequence). The CDR3 loop spans 14 amino acids. The DNA for the CDR3 is TGTGCCAGCAGCCGGGACGGGTACTCCTACGAGCAGTACTTC. The encoded protein is CASSRDGYSYEQYF. Full variable domain (remainder filled in from reference TRBV7-9 and TRBJ2-7): DTGVSQNPRHKITKRGQNVTFRCDPISEHNRLYWYRQTLGQGPEFLTYFQNEAQLEKSRLLSDRFSAERPKGSFSTLEIQRTEQGDSAMYLCASSRDGYSYEQYFGPGTRLTVT.

This chain joins TRBV9 and TRBJ2-3, with 8 bases aligning to TRBD2. CDR1 and CDR2 (germline): SGDLS, YYNGEE. This CDR3 region has 14 residues. With V trimmed by 4 bases and J by 7 bases, 8 bases remained unmatched. CDR3 loop: CASSSSGRGNTQYF. The CDR3 nucleotides are TGTGCCAGCAGCTCGAGCGGGAGAGGCAATACGCAGTATTTT.

This sequence joins TRBV20-1 and TRBJ2-7; D tentatively reads TRBD1 or TRBD2 (5 bases each). This CDR3 contains 11 residues. Germline V gene data show CDR1 as DFQATT and CDR2 as SNEGSKA (reference sequence). Trimming shortened V by 5 bases and J by 3 bases, and 8 bases separated the two germline ends. The CDR3 DNA is TGCAGTGCTCTGGGGGACTACGAGCAGTACTTC. Residues: CSALGDYEQYF.

The chain is built from TRBV19 and TRBJ1-2; weak D call: TRBD1 (6 bases). In germline, CDR1 is LNHDA, CDR2 SQIVND (reference sequence). The length of the CDR3 is 15 residues. Trimming cost V 5 bases and J 2 bases, with 15 bases left between them. Here the CDR3 DNA reads TGTGCCAGTAGTTCGCGACAGGCCATCAACTATGGCTACACCTTC. Translating gives CASSSRQAINYGYTF.

The chain has TRBV5-1 and TRBJ2-1; TRBD2 agrees at 13 bases. CDR3 size: 19 residues. The trim removed 0 bases at V and 2 bases at J, leaving 8 bases unmatched. The germline V gene has CDR1 SGHRS and CDR2 YFSETQ. The CDR3, as DNA: TGCGCCAGCAGCTTGGCCCGGACGACTAGCGGGAGGACCTACAATGAGCAGTTCTTC. Protein: CASSLARTTSGRTYNEQFF.

The V and J genes are TRBV30 and TRBJ2-7; possibly TRBD1 for D (5 bases). The germline CDR1 and CDR2 sequences are GTSNPN and SVGIG (reference sequence). V lost 5 bases and J 2 bases, leaving 10 bases between the germline ends. The CDR3 contains 12 residues. The CDR3 DNA reads as TGTGCCTGGGGAAGACAGCCCTACGAGCAGTACTTC. It yields the protein CAWGRQPYEQYF.

The chain joins TRBV5-1 to TRBJ1-1; 7 nucleotides line up with TRBD1. With 4 bases clipped from V and 3 bases from J, the junction kept 12 bases outside the gene matches. From germline, CDR1 is SGHRS and CDR2 YFSETQ. The CDR3 consists of 16 residues. DNA for the CDR3: TGCGCCAGCAGCCATGTTCGAAGGGGGCCCGACACTGAAGCTTTCTTT. Translating gives CASSHVRRGPDTEAFF.

The rearrangement uses TRBV19 and TRBJ1-1; no reliable D call. CDR1 LNHDA and CDR2 SQIVND come from the germline V gene (reference sequence). The CDR3 covers 12 residues. V was pared by 1 base and J by 8 bases, with 8 bases between. The CDR3 bases are TGTGCCAGTAGTATAGTTAGAGGGGAAGCTTTCTTT. This encodes CASSIVRGEAFF.

The chain uses TRBV27 and TRBJ2-7; 12 bases align to TRBD2. The V gene end was trimmed by 6 bases and the J gene end by 2 bases; junction bases not matched to a gene: 11. The CDR3 is 17 residues long. Germline CDR1 and CDR2: MNHEY and SMNVEV (reference sequence). The CDR3 reads CASSLGGLAGGTYEQYF. Written as DNA, the CDR3 is TGTGCCAGCAGCTTAGGGGGCCTAGCGGGAGGGACCTACGAGCAGTACTTC.

The chain uses TRBV11-2 and TRBJ2-1; 9 positions match TRBD2. J was trimmed by 3 bases and V by 5 bases; bases with no gene match: 5. The CDR3 totals 15 residues. Germline CDR1 reads SGHAT; CDR2 reads FQNNGV. CDR3 sequence: CASSIIAGDYNEQFF. CDR3 nucleotides: TGTGCCAGCAGCATAATAGCGGGAGACTACAATGAGCAGTTCTTC.

V gene TRBV9 combines with J gene TRBJ2-3; weak D call: TRBD1 (6 bases). V lost 4 bases and J lost 6, with 18 bases in between. The CDR3 is 15 residues long. Germline V gives CDR1 SGDLS, CDR2 YYNGEE. In nucleotides, the CDR3 is TGTGCCAGCAGCTCCTCAGGGGCCTCGCGGGATACGCAGTATTTT. It yields the protein CASSSSGASRDTQYF.

J is TRBJ2-7 and V is TRBV19; the D gene is possibly TRBD1 (6 bases). V lost 5 bases, J lost 3 bases, and 23 bases lay in between. Germline CDR1 LNHDA, CDR2 SQIVND (reference sequence). CDR3 length: 17 amino acids. For the CDR3, the DNA is TGTGCCAGTAGTCCCACGGTGGCCAGAGACAGGAACTACGAGCAGTACTTC. Amino acids: CASSPTVARDRNYEQYF.